This T cell receptor (beta chain) stems from a study of T cell responses to AZD1222 COVID-19 vaccine. Trimming stripped 7 bases from V and 4 bases from J, with 17 bases between. In germline, CDR1 is GTSNPN, CDR2 SVGIG (reference sequence). The CDR3 length is 13 residues. Whole-study findings and limits: Spike-specific TCR breadth and depth rose after two AZD1222 doses.

Some clones are missing from TCRdb's copy, which holds only in-frame ones; the method was immunoSEQ multiplex PCR. The sample has about 94,000 clones, over 75% seen once. Worth noting for this clone: Its antigen is still unknown.

The TCR comes from an adult in good health. Sample: peripheral blood, taken on day 0 of AZD1222 vaccination. The chain recombines TRBV30 with TRBJ2-7, with D unclear. The CDR3 spells CASGSLGVYEQYF. As DNA, the CDR3 is TGTGCCTCCGGTTCCCTCGGAGTATACGAGCAGTACTTC.